This T cell receptor (beta chain) was sequenced during a study of blood T cell repertoires in COVID-19. The wider study: Samples of COVID-19 (acute and convalescent) were obtained from the United States, Italy and Spain. PBMCs, B-cell-depleted T cells, or T cells provided the cDNA or gDNA that made up the material.

V lost 1 base, J lost 4 bases, and 8 bases lay in between. CDR1 is LNHNV, CDR2 YYDKDF, per germline (reference sequence). The CDR3 covers 14 residues. Original handling: Reference gene primers were amplified, and this amplification served to estimate nucleated cell counts. Clones were read by immunoSEQ multiplex PCR, and TCRdb kept only the in-frame ones, dropping some. Clone size and the V and J calls come from that table; the DNA yielded D and trimming. Seen here are approximately 110,000 clones, less than 90% observed once, and the top ten hold about 3.8%. The sequencing input was peripheral blood. The clonotype originates from a man aged 50 to 60 with acute or convalescent COVID-19. The V gene is TRBV15, the J gene TRBJ1-5; D remains unclear. The CDR3 DNA follows: TGTGCCACCAGCAGAGGTAAGGAGAATCAGCCCCAGCATTTT. This codes for CATSRGKENQPQHF.